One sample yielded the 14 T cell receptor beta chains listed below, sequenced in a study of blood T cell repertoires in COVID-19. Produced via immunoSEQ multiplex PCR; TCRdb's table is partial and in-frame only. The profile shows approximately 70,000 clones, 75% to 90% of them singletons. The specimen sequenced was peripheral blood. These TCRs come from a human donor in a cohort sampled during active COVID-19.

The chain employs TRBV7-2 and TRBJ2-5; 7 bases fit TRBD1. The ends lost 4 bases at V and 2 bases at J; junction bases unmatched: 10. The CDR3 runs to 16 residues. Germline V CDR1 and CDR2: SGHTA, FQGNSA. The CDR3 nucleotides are TGTGCCAGCAGCTCCCACGGACAGGTTCCTCAAGAGACCCAGTACTTC. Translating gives CASSSHGQVPQETQYF.

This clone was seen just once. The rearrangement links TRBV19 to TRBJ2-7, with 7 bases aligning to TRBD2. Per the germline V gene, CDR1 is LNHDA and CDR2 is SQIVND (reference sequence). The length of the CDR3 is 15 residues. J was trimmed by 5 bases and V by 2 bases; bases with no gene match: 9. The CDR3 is CASSITRGRGDEQYF. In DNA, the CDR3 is TGTGCCAGTAGTATAACCCGTGGTCGGGGGGACGAGCAGTACTTC.

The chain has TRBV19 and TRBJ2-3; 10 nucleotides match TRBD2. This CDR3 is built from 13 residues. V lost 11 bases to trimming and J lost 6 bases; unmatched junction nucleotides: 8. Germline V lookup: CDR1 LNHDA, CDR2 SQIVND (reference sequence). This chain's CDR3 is CAVSSSGSDTQYF. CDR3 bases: TGTGCCGTGTCATCTAGCGGGAGTGATACGCAGTATTTT.

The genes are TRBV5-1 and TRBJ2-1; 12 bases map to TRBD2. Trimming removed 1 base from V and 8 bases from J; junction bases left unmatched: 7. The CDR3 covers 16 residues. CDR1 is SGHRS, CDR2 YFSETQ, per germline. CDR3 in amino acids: CASSLTQLAGGHEQFF. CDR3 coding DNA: TGCGCCAGCAGCTTGACTCAACTAGCGGGAGGCCATGAGCAGTTCTTC.

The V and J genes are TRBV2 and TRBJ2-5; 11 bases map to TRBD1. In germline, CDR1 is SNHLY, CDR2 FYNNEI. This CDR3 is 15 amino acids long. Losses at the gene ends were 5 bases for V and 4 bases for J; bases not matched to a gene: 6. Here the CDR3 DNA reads TGTGCCAGCAGTACCGGGACAGGGGGGGGAGAGACCCAGTACTTC. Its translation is CASSTGTGGGETQYF.

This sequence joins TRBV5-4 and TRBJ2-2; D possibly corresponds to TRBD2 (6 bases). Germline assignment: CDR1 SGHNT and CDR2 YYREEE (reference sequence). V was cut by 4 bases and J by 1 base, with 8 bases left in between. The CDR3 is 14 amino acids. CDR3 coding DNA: TGTGCCAGCAGCCGGGACTTGAACACCGGGGAGCTGTTTTTT. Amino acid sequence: CASSRDLNTGELFF.

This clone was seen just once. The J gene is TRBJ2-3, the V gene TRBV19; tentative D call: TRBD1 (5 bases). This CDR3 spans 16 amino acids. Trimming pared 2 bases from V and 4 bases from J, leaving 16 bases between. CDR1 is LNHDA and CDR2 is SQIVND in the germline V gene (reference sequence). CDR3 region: CASSIFGSRAADTQYF. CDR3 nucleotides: TGTGCCAGTAGTATATTCGGTAGCAGGGCCGCAGATACGCAGTATTTT.

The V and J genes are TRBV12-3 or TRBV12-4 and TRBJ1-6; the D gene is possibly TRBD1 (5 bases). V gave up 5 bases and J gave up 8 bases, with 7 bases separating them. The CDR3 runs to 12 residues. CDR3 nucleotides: TGTGCCAGCAGTGGGACTTATTCACCCCTCCACTTT. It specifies CASSGTYSPLHF.

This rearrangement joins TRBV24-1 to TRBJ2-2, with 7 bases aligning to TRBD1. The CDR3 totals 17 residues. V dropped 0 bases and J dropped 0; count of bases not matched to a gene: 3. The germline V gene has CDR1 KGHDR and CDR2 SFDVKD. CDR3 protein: CATSDLRQGANTGELFF. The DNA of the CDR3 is TGTGCCACCAGTGATTTGCGACAGGGCGCGAACACCGGGGAGCTGTTTTTT.

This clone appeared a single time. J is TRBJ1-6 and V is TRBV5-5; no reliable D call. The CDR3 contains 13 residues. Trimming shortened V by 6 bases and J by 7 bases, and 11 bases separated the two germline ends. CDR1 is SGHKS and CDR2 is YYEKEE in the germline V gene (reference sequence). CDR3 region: CASNREPNSPLHF. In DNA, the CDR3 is TGTGCCAGCAACCGGGAACCGAATTCACCCCTCCACTTT.

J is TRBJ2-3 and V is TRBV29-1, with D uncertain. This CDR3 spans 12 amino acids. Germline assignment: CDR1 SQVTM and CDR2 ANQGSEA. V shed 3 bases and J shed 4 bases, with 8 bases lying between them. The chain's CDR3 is CSVEIEADTQYF. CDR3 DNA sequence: TGCAGCGTTGAGATAGAGGCAGATACGCAGTATTTT.

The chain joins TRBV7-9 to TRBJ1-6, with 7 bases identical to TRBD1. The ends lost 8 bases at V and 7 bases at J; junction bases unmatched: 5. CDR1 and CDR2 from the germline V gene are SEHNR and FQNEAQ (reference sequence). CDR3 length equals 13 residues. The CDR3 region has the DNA TGTGCCAGCCAGGGGGTGGGAAATTCACCCCTCCACTTT. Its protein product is CASQGVGNSPLHF.

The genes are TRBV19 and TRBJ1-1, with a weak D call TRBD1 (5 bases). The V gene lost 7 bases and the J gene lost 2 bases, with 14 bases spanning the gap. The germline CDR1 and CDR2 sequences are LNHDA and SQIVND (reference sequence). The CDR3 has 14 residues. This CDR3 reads CASKWAQGNTEAFF. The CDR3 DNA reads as TGTGCCAGTAAATGGGCCCAGGGAAACACTGAAGCTTTCTTT.

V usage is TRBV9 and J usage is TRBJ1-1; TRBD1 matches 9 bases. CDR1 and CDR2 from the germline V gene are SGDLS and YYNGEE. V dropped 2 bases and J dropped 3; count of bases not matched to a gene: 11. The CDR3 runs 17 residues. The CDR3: CASSVAQGANTYTEAFF. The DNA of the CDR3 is TGTGCCAGCAGCGTGGCACAGGGGGCGAACACTTACACTGAAGCTTTCTTT.